This is a list of T cell receptor beta chains from one sample in a study of technical replicates of blood from a handful of donors. Libraries were prepared by immunoSEQ multiplex PCR; TCRdb keeps only in-frame clonotypes and omits some of them. The repertoire has tens of thousands of clones, 95% of them found once; the top ten carry about 0.25%. The sequencing sample was made of T cells isolated from PBMCs. These receptors were collected from a human donor in good health. CDR3s include the opening cysteine and the closing phenylalanine or tryptophan. A D gene is named only where the DNA matches it firmly. Clone size, where shown, is once, few, many, or a class for clones that have expanded.

v_call	clone_size	j_call	d_call	cdr3_aa	cdr3_nt
TRBV5-1	.	TRBJ1-4	.	CASRITGIANEKLFF	TGCGCCAGCAGAATTACAGGGATTGCTAATGAAAAACTGTTTTTT
TRBV15	.	TRBJ2-5	TRBD1	CATSREDRRWAQYF	TGTGCCACCAGCAGAGAGGACAGGCGATGGGCCCAGTACTTC
TRBV5-4	once	TRBJ1-2	.	CASSLKGRDYGYTF	TGTGCCAGCAGCTTGAAGGGCAGGGACTATGGCTACACCTTC
TRBV27	.	TRBJ1-4	TRBD1	CASSGQDNEKLFF	TGTGCCAGCAGTGGACAGGATAATGAAAAACTGTTTTTT
TRBV18	.	TRBJ2-2	.	CASSPNSYGELFF	TGTGCCAGCTCACCAAACAGTTACGGGGAGCTGTTTTTT
TRBV19	.	TRBJ2-7	TRBD1	CASRPGQGAYEQYF	TGTGCCAGTAGACCGGGACAGGGGGCCTACGAGCAGTACTTC
TRBV30	.	TRBJ2-1	TRBD2	CAWKLAGGPIEQFF	TGTGCCTGGAAGTTAGCGGGGGGGCCGATTGAGCAGTTCTTC
TRBV27	.	TRBJ2-6	.	CASRQGTFSSGANVLTF	TGTGCCAGCAGACAAGGGACTTTTTCCTCTGGGGCCAACGTCCTGACTTTC
TRBV4-1	.	TRBJ2-7	TRBD1	CASSQRQGPRGEQYF	TGCGCCAGCAGCCAACGACAGGGGCCTCGTGGGGAGCAGTACTTC
TRBV4-1	few	TRBJ1-1	.	CASSPRQENTEAFF	TGCGCCAGCAGCCCCAGACAGGAGAACACTGAAGCTTTCTTT
TRBV28	.	TRBJ1-5	TRBD1	CASSWGQFSGQPQHF	TGTGCCAGCAGTTGGGGACAGTTTTCGGGACAGCCCCAGCATTTT
TRBV7-2	.	TRBJ1-5	.	CASSRENPIGNQPQHF	TGTGCCAGCAGCCGCGAGAACCCGATAGGCAATCAGCCCCAGCATTTT
TRBV11-2	.	TRBJ2-3	.	CASSLAPGRGWEDTQYF	TGTGCCAGCAGCTTAGCCCCTGGCAGGGGTTGGGAAGATACGCAGTATTTT
TRBV7-6	.	TRBJ2-5	.	CASVRGVSRLQETQYF	TGTGCCAGCGTACGGGGAGTGTCCAGATTACAAGAGACCCAGTACTTC
TRBV27	.	TRBJ2-1	.	CASSSELGPYNEQFF	TGTGCCAGCAGTTCTGAGTTGGGCCCATACAATGAGCAGTTCTTC
TRBV6-6	.	TRBJ1-5	.	CASSYSIAGEKPQHF	TGTGCCAGCAGTTACTCCATAGCGGGGGAGAAGCCCCAGCATTTT